This TCR beta chain was identified during a study of T cell changes during pregnancy in multiple sclerosis. Clones were sequenced by immunoSEQ multiplex PCR, and TCRdb holds only the in-frame ones, with some missing. The table records more than 35,000 clones, 85% to 90% of them present only once. Germline V gene lookup returns CDR1 MGHRA and CDR2 YSYEKL. V shed 1 base and J shed 1 base, with 4 bases lying between them. The CDR3 totals 14 residues. The chain carries TRBV4-1 and TRBJ1-4; D unclear. The receptor comes from a female donor in good health, enrolled as a control in a pregnancy study. The sequenced sample was CD8+ T cells from peripheral blood mononuclear cells, obtained after pregnancy. The CDR3 region is CASSQGGTNEKLFF. For the CDR3, the DNA is TGCGCCAGCAGCCAAGGAGGAACTAATGAAAAACTGTTTTTT.